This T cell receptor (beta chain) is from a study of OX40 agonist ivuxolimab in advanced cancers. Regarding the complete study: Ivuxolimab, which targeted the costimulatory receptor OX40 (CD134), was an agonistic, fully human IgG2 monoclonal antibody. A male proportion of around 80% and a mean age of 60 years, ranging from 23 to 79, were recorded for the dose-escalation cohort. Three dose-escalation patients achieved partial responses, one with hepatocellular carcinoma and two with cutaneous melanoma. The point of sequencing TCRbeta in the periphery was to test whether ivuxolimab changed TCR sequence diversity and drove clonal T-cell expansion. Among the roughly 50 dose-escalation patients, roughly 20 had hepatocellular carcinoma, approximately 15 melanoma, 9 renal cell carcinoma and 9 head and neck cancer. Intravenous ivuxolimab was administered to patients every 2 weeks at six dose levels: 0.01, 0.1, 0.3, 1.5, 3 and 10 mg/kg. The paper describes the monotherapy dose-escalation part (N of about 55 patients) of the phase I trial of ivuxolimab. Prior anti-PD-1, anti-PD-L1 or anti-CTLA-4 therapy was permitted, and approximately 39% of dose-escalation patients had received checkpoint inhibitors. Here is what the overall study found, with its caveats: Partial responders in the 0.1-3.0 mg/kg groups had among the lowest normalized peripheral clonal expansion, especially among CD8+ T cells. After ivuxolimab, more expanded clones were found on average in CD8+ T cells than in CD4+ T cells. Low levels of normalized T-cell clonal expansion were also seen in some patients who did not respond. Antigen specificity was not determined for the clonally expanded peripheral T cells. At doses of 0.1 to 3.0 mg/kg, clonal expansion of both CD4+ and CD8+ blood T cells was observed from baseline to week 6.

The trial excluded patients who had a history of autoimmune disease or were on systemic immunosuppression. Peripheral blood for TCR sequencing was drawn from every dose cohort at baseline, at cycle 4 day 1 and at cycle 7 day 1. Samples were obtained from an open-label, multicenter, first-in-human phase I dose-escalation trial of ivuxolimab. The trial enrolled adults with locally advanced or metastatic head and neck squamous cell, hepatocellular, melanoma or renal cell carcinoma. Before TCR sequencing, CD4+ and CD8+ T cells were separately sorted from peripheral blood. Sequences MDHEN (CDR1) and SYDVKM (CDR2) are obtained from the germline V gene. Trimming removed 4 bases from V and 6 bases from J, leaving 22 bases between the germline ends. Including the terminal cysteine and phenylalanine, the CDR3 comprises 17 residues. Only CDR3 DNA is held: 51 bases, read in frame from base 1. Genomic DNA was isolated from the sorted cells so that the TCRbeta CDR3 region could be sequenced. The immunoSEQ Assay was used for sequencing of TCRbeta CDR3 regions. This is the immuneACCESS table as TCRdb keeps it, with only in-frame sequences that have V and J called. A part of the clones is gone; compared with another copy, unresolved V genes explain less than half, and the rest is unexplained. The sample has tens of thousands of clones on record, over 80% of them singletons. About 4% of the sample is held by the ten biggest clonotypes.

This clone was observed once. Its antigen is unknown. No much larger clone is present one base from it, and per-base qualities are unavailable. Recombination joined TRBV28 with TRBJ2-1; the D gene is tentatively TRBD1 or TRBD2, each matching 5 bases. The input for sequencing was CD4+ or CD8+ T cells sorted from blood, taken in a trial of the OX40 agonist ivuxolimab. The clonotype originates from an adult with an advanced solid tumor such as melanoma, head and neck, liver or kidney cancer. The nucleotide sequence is TGTGCCAGCAGTTCCAGCCCGGGGCACCAGATCATCAATGAGCAGTTCTTC. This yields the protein CASSSSPGHQIINEQFF.